These T cell receptor beta chains were read from a single sample in a study of T cells after yellow fever vaccination. TCRdb recomputed calls from the 5' RACE reads with MiXCR, one row per CDR3 protein. The repertoire holds about 340,000 distinct CDR3 sequences, with approximately 13% as singletons. This sample comprised CD4+ T cells sorted from PBMCs, obtained 15 days after the yellow fever booster vaccination. These receptors came from a young man who received the YFV17D yellow fever vaccine. CDR3s include the opening cysteine and the closing phenylalanine or tryptophan. The D gene is left open where the match is weak. Only some rows state a clone size, as once, few, many or a class for expanded clones.

J gene,clone size,V gene,D gene,CDR3 DNA,CDR3 protein
TRBJ1-5,-,TRBV29-1,-,TGCAGCGTGGCCCCGGGATCCCTGGGCCAGCCCCAGCATTTT,CSVAPGSLGQPQHF
TRBJ1-2,few,TRBV7-9,-,TGTGCCAGCAGCTTTTTAGGGGCCCAAAGGGGCAACTATGGCTACACCTTC,CASSFLGAQRGNYGYTF
TRBJ2-7,many,TRBV4-1,-,TGCGCCAGCAGCCCCAATCCCGGGACGAAGATCTCGGGTGAGCAGTACTTC,CASSPNPGTKISGEQYF
TRBJ2-5,few,TRBV11-2,TRBD2,TGTGCCAGCAGCTTAGATGGGGTAGCGGGGGGACAAGAGACCCAGTACTTC,CASSLDGVAGGQETQYF
TRBJ2-7,-,TRBV15,-,TGTGCCACCAGCAGAGATTCGGGACTGCTCTCCTACGAGCAGTACTTC,CATSRDSGLLSYEQYF
TRBJ2-2,few,TRBV6-6,-,TGTGCCAGCAGACCCGGTCTGGACACCGGGGAGCTGTTTTTT,CASRPGLDTGELFF
TRBJ1-5,-,TRBV16,-,TGTGCCAGCACCAAGTCGGGGGTCAGCAATCAGCCCCAGCATTTT,CASTKSGVSNQPQHF
TRBJ2-1,few,TRBV7-2,-,TGTGCCAGCAGCTTAAGACGGGCTTCTCAAGGGAATGAGCAGTTCTTC,CASSLRRASQGNEQFF
TRBJ2-5,-,TRBV20-1,-,TGCAGTGCTAGTTACAGGGCGGGGGAGACCCAGTACTTC,CSASYRAGETQYF
TRBJ2-3,once,TRBV5-1,-,TGCGCCAGCAGCTCATGGACAGAAGGGGATACGCAGTATTTT,CASSSWTEGDTQYF
TRBJ1-1,many,TRBV3-1,-,TGTGCCAGCAACTTTGGGGGGAGCCCGAACACTGAAGCTTTCTTT,CASNFGGSPNTEAFF
TRBJ2-1,many,TRBV7-9,-,TGTGCCAGCAGCACCTCGACAGTGAGCTCCTACAATGAGCAGTTCTTC,CASSTSTVSSYNEQFF
TRBJ1-5,few,TRBV2,-,TGTGCCAGCAGTCTAGACCCGGGAACTAATCAGCCCCAGCATTTT,CASSLDPGTNQPQHF
TRBJ2-5,few,TRBV20-1,TRBD2,TGCAGTGCTACATCCTCTCTTAGCGGGGGAGAGACCCAGTACTTC,CSATSSLSGGETQYF
TRBJ1-3,few,TRBV7-9,-,TGTGCCAGCAGCTTACTAAGGGGTCGAAACACCATATATTTT,CASSLLRGRNTIYF
TRBJ1-2,-,TRBV4-2,-,TGTGCCAGCAGCCAAGGGAGGAGGGAAACGGTCTATGGCTACACCTTC,CASSQGRRETVYGYTF
TRBJ2-3,-,TRBV5-1,-,TGCGCCAGCAGCTGGGCCGGGGGTTCAGGGACAGATACGCAGTATTTT,CASSWAGGSGTDTQYF
TRBJ2-2,few,TRBV5-1,-,TGCGCCAGCAGCTTGGGGGTGACAGGCCTGAACACCGGGGAGCTGTTTTTT,CASSLGVTGLNTGELFF
TRBJ2-3,few,TRBV7-7,TRBD2,TGTGCTAGCAGCTTAGGGGGACTAGCGGGGGATACGCAGTATTTT,CASSLGGLAGDTQYF
TRBJ1-1,few,TRBV12-3/TRBV12-4,-,TGTGCCAGCAGAACCAACGTAGGGTTCACTGAAGCTTTCTTT,CASRTNVGFTEAFF
TRBJ2-3,few,TRBV6-5,-,TGTGCCAGCAGTTACGGAATATCTAGCACAGATACGCAGTATTTT,CASSYGISSTDTQYF
TRBJ1-3,-,TRBV19,-,TGTGCCAGTAGGGACGGGACACTCTCTGGAAACACCATATATTTT,CASRDGTLSGNTIYF
TRBJ1-2,many,TRBV7-2,-,TGTGCCAGCAGTTTGTCGGGTTACGGCTACACCTTC,CASSLSGYGYTF
TRBJ2-3,few,TRBV7-6,-,TGTGCCAGCAGCTTAGAGGACTCTCGGGCGCAGTATTTT,CASSLEDSRAQYF
TRBJ1-2,many,TRBV4-3,-,TGCGCCAGCAGCCAACGAGGGATAGGGGGCTACACCTTC,CASSQRGIGGYTF
TRBJ2-1,-,TRBV5-6,-,TGTGCCAGCAGCTTGGCCGAATTAGGGATCAGCAATGAGCAGTTCTTC,CASSLAELGISNEQFF
TRBJ2-5,-,TRBV19,-,TGTGCCAGTAGTGGATCCGGGGCCAGAGGAGGGCAAGAGACCCAGTACTTC,CASSGSGARGGQETQYF
TRBJ2-3,few,TRBV20-1,-,TGCAGTGCCCGAGGGGCGGGGGCAAACACAGATACGCAGTATTTT,CSARGAGANTDTQYF
TRBJ1-5,-,TRBV12-3/TRBV12-4,-,TGTGCCAGCAGCACAGGCATTTCAGGGAGCAATCAGCCCCAGCATTTT,CASSTGISGSNQPQHF
TRBJ2-5,few,TRBV20-1,-,TGCAGTGCTAGAGGTCCGGGGCCGGGGGAGACCCAGTACTTC,CSARGPGPGETQYF
TRBJ2-3,-,TRBV29-1,TRBD1,TGCAGCGTTGAAGGGCAGGGGGCCACAGATACGCAGTATTTT,CSVEGQGATDTQYF
TRBJ2-3,many,TRBV12-3/TRBV12-4,-,TGTGCCAGCAGTTTCTGGGGCGGGGCTGCAGATACGCAGTATTTT,CASSFWGGAADTQYF
TRBJ1-3,few,TRBV12-3/TRBV12-4,-,TGTGCCAGCAGTGGGGCCGGTTTAGGAAACACCATATATTTT,CASSGAGLGNTIYF
TRBJ2-2,few,TRBV7-2,-,TGTGCCAGCAGTTCCCGGAAGACGAACACCGGGGAGCTGTTTTTT,CASSSRKTNTGELFF
TRBJ2-1,few,TRBV10-3,TRBD1,TGTGCCATCACGGGACAGGACAACTACAATGAGCAGTTCTTC,CAITGQDNYNEQFF